Sequencing of this T cell receptor (beta chain) was carried out in a study of T cell responses to AZD1222 COVID-19 vaccine (TCRdb year 2021). Looking at the study overall: AZD1222 recipients given second doses at about 4 weeks or at about 12 weeks were pooled, since spike-specific TCR depth and breadth were not found to differ between the two schedules. TCR sequencing was performed for roughly 240 trial participants, of whom about 200 were given two doses of AZD1222 and around 25 were given two doses of MenACWY control vaccine. Trial participants were enrolled by age into 18-55, 56-69 and 70-plus year subgroups, with 148, 28 and 57 TCR-sequenced participants respectively.

The CDR3 spans 15 residues, from the cysteine through the phenylalanine. The CDR3 DNA has 45 bases and is translated from base 1. Per the germline V gene (reference sequence), LGHDT is the CDR1 and YNNKEL is the CDR2. The V end loses 4 bases and the J end loses 1 base, and a stretch of 11 bases separates them. The sample's time point label, in plain terms: baseline before first vaccination. Samples from vaccinated people were obtained from the UK trials COV001 and COV002, which included a single-blind randomized controlled phase 2/3 trial of AZD1222 (ChAdOx1 nCoV-19) in healthy adults. Trial participant PBMC samples were collected at day 0 and day 28 after the second dose for TCRbeta chain sequencing. General conclusions and limits of the study: After two AZD1222 doses, both the breadth and the depth of spike-specific TCRs were significantly higher than at day 0 and than in MenACWY recipients. In the small 56-69-year group, the increase in depth fell short of significance, most likely because of low power. The vaccine-associated CD4 TCRs covered the entire spike protein, and the dominant responses fell in regions 160-218 and 743-854. Reportedly, close to half of the unique spike-specific TCRs recognized epitopes lying outside the regions that are mutated in the B.1.351 and B.1.1.7 variants. Participants were mostly white British and included more females than males, and it was suggested by the authors that clonal diversity may have been underestimated. Conclusions about previously exposed vaccinees are limited, since just 6 or 7 AZD1222 recipients were seropositive for SARS-CoV-2 at baseline. No day 14 peak-response samples were available, so repertoires were characterized only after the peak T cell response.

About this clone itself: The clone's antigen remains unknown. Base qualities are not recorded, but no much larger clone differs from it by a single base.

The CDR3 regions of human TCRbeta chains were subjected to immunosequencing. On the study's bioinformatics: TCRs in the repertoires were compared against a reference library of SARS-CoV-2-specific TCRs that had been generated with the MIRA antigen-specificity platform. Breadth was defined as the fraction of unique TCRs that were SARS-CoV-2-associated, and depth was defined as the fraction of total T cells that were SARS-CoV-2-associated. Each spike-specific TCR was assigned to its reactive spike region and to a CD4 or CD8 class using the MIRA data. Log10-transformed breadth and depth values were compared by one-way ANOVA with Sidak's multiple comparisons tests. TCRdb holds this immuneACCESS table with in-frame rearrangements only. Some clones are missing; in checked studies, unresolved V genes explain under half, and the rest has no known cause. V and J calls and clone size are copied from that table; D and trimming were computed from the DNA. The sample table records approximately 110,000 clones; more than 75% of these occur just once. Just under 10% of the sample is held by the ten biggest clonotypes.

Sequenced here: peripheral blood, sampled on day 0 of AZD1222 vaccination. The receptor was derived from an adult in good health. The sequence is built from TRBV3-1 (or the pseudogene TRBV3-2) and TRBJ1-5; possibly the D gene is TRBD1, per 5 matching bases. The CDR3 here reads CASSPSGGSNQPQHF. Here is the DNA: TGTGCCAGCAGCCCTTCCGGGGGAAGCAATCAGCCCCAGCATTTT.